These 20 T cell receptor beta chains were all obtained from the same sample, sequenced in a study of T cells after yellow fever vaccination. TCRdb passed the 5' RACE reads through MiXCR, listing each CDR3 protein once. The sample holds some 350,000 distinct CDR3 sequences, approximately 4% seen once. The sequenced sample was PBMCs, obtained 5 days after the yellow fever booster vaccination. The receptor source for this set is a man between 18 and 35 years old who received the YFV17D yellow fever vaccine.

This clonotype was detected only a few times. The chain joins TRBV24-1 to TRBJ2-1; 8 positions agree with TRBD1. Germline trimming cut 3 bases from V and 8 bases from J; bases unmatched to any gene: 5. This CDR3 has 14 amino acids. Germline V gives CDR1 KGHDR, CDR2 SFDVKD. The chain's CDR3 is CATSDPGTGDEQFF. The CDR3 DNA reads TGTGCCACCAGTGATCCCGGGACAGGAGATGAGCAGTTCTTC.

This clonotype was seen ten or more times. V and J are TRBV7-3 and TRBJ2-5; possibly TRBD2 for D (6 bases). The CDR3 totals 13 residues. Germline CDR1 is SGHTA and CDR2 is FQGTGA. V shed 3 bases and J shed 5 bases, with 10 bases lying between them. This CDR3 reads CASSFGGGETQYF. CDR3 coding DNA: TGTGCCAGCAGCTTCGGGGGTGGGGAGACCCAGTACTTC.

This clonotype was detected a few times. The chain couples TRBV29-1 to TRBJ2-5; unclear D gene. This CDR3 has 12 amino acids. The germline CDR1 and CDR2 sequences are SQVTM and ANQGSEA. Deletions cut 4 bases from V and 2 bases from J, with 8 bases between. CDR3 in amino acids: CSVVGEQETQYF. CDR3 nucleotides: TGCAGCGTTGTCGGTGAACAAGAGACCCAGTACTTC.

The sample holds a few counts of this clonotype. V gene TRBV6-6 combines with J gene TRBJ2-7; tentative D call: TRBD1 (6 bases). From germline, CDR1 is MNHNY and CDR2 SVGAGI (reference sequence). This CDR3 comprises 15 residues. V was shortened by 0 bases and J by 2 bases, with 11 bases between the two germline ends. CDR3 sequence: CASSYSSPGAYEQYF. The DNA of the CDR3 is TGTGCCAGCAGTTACTCGAGCCCAGGGGCCTACGAGCAGTACTTC.

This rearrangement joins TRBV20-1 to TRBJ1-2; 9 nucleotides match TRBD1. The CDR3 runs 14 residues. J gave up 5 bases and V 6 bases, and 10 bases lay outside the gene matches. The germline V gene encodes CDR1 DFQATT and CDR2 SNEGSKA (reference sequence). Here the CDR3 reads CSAADRGKSYGYTF. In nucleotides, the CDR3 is TGCAGTGCCGCCGACAGGGGGAAATCATATGGCTACACCTTC.

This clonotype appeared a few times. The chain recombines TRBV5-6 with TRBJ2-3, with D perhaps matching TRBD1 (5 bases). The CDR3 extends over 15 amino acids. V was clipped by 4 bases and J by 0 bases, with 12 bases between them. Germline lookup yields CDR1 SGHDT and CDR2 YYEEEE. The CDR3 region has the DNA TGTGCCAGCAGCCTGACAGTATCTAGCACAGATACGCAGTATTTT. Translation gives CASSLTVSSTDTQYF.

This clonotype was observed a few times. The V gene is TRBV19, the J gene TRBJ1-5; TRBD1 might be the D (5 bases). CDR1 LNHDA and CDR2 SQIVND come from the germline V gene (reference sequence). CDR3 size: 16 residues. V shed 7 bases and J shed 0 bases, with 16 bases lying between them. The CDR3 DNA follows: TGTGCCAGTATCGGGCCGACAGTAAATAGCAATCAGCCCCAGCATTTT. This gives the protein CASIGPTVNSNQPQHF. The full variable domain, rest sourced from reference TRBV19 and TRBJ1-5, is DGGITQSPKYLFRKEGQNVTLSCEQNLNHDAMYWYRQDPGQGLRLIYYSQIVNDFQKGDIAEGYSVSREKKESFPLTVTSAQKNPTAFYLCASIGPTVNSNQPQHFGDGTRLSIL.

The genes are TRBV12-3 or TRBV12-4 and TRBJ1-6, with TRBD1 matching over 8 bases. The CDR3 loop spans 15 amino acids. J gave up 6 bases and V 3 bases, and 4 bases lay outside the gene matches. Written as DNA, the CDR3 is TGTGCCAGCAGTTTCAGACAGGGGTTTAATTCACCCCTCCACTTT. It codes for CASSFRQGFNSPLHF.

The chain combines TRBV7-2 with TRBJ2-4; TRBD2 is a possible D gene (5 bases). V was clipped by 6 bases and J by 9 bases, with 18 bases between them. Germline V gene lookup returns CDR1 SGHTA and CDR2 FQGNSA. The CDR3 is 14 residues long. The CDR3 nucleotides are TGTGCCAGCAGGAATACAGACTACGCCGGCATTCAGTACTTC. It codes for CASRNTDYAGIQYF.

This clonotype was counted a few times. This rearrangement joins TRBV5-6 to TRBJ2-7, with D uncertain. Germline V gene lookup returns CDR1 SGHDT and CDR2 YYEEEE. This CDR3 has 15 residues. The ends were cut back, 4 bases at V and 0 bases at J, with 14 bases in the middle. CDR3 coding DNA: TGTGCCAGCAGCCGGGTCCAGGCCCCCTCCTACGAGCAGTACGTC. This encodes CASSRVQAPSYEQYV.

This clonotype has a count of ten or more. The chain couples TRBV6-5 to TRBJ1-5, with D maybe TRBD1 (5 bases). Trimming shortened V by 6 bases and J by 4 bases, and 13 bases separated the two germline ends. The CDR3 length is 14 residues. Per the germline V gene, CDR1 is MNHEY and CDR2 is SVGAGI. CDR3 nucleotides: TGTGCCAGCAGCCGCTCCGGGGGGAATCAGCCCCAGCATTTT. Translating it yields CASSRSGGNQPQHF.

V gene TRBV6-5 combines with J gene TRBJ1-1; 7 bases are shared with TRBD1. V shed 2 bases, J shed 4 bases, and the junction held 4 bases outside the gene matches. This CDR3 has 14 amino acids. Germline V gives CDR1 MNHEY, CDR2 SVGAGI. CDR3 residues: CASSYTRDSTEAFF. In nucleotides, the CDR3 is TGTGCCAGCAGTTACACGAGGGACAGCACTGAAGCTTTCTTT.

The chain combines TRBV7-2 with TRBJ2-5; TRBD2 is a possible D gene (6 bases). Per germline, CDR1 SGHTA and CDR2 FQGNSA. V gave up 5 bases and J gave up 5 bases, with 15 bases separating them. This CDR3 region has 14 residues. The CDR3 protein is CASSEGPGGETQYF. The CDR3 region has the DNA TGTGCCAGCAGCGAAGGGCCTGGGGGGGAGACCCAGTACTTC.

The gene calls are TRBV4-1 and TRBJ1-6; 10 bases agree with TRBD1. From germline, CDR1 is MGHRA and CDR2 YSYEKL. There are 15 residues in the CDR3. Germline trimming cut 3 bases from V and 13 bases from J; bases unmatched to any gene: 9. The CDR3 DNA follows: TGCGCCAGCAGCCAGGGATCCGGGACAGGGGTTCCCCTCCACTTT. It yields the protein CASSQGSGTGVPLHF.

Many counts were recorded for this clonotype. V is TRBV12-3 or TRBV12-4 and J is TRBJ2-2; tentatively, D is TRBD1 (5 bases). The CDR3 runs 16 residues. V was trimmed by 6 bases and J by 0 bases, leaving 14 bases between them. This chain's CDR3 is CASRAPETANTGELFF. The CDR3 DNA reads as TGTGCCAGCAGGGCCCCCGAGACAGCGAACACCGGGGAGCTGTTTTTT.

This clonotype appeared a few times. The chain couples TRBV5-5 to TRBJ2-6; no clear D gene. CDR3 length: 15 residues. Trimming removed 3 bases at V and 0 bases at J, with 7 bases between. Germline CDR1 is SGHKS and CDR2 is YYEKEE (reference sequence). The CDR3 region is CASSSSDSGANVLTF. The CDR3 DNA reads TGTGCCAGCAGCTCAAGTGACTCTGGGGCCAACGTCCTGACTTTC.

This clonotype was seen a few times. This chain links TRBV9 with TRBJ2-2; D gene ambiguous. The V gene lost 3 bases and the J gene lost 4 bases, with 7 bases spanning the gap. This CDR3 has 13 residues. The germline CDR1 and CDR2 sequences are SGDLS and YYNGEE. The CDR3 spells CASSEWGTGELFF. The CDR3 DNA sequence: TGTGCCAGCAGCGAGTGGGGCACCGGGGAGCTGTTTTTT.

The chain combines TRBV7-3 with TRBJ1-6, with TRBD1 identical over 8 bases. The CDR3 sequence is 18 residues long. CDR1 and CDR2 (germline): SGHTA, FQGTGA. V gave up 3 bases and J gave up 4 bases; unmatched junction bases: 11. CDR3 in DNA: TGTGCCAGCAGCTTCCGACCTACAGGGGGGATTTATAATTCACCCCTCCACTTT. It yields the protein CASSFRPTGGIYNSPLHF.

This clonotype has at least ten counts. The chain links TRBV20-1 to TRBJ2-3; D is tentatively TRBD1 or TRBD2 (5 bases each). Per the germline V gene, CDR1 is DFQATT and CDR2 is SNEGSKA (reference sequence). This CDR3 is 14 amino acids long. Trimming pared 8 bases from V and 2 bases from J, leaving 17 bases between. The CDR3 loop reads CSTQPGPYTDTQYF. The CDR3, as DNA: TGCAGTACCCAACCGGGACCATACACAGATACGCAGTATTTT.

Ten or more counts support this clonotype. CDR3 region: CASSLGRDSDSGNTIYF. The CDR3 DNA is TGCGCCAGCAGCTTGGGCAGGGATTCCGACTCTGGAAACACCATATATTTT. This rearrangement joins TRBV5-1 to TRBJ1-3; a possible D gene is TRBD1 (5 bases). CDR1 is SGHRS and CDR2 is YFSETQ in the germline V gene. V lost 0 bases, J lost 0 bases, and 13 bases lay in between. The CDR3 sequence is 17 residues long.